This T cell receptor beta chain derives from a study of OX40 agonist ivuxolimab in advanced cancers. Study summary: Patients were dosed intravenously with ivuxolimab at 0.01 to 10 mg/kg every 2 weeks. At around 83% male, the cohort had a mean age of around 56 years, ranging from roughly 20 to 90.

Sequencing was performed with immunoSEQ multiplex PCR; in TCRdb, only in-frame clones are kept and a portion is missing. The sample records roughly 70,000 clones, around 84% being singletons. Turning to this clone: Its target is not known.

Study-wide results and limits: Dosing at 0.1 to 3.0 mg/kg was accompanied by clonal expansion of CD4+ and CD8+ blood T cells by week 6.

Germline lookup yields CDR1 KGHSH and CDR2 LQKENI. This CDR3 comprises 15 residues. V dropped 0 bases and J dropped 0; count of bases not matched to a gene: 0. The specimen comprised CD4+ or CD8+ T cells sorted from blood, sampled in a trial of the OX40 agonist ivuxolimab. The clonotype was recovered from an adult with an advanced solid tumor such as melanoma, head and neck, liver or kidney cancer. The chain joins TRBV18 to TRBJ2-7; 9 bases map to TRBD1. CDR3 region: CASSPPGQGSYEQYF. The CDR3 DNA reads TGTGCCAGCTCACCACCGGGACAGGGCTCCTACGAGCAGTACTTC.